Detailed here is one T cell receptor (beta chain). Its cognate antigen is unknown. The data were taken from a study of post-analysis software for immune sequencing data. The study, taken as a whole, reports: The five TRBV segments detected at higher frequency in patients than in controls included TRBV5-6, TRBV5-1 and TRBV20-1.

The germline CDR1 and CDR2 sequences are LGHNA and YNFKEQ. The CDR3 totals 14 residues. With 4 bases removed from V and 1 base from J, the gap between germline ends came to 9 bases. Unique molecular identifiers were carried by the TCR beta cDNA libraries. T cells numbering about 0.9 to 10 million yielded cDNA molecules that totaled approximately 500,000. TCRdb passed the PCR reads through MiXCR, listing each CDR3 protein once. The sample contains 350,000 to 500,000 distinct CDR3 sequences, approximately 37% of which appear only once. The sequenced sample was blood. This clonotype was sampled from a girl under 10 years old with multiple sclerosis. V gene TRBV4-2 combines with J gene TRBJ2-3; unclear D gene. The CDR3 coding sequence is TGTGCCAGCAGCCCTGAAGGAGGCACAGATACGCAGTATTTT. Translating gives CASSPEGGTDTQYF.